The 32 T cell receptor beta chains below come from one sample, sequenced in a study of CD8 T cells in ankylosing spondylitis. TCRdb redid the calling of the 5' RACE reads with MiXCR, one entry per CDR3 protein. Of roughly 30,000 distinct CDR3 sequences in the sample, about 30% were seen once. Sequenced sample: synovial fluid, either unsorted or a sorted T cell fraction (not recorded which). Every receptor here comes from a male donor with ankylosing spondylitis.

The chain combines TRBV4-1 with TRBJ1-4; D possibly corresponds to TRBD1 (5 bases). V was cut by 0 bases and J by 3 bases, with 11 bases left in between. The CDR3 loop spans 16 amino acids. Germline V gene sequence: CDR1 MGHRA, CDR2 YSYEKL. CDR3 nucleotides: TGCGCCAGCAGCCAAGAAGGGGCAGCCCCTAATGAAAAACTGTTTTTT. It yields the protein CASSQEGAAPNEKLFF.

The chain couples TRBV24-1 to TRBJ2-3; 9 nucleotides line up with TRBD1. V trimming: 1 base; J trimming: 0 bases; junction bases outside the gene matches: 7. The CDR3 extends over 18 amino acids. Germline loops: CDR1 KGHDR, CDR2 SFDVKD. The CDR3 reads CATSDFRTQGASTDTQYF. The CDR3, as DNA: TGTGCCACCAGTGATTTTCGAACACAGGGGGCTAGCACAGATACGCAGTATTTT.

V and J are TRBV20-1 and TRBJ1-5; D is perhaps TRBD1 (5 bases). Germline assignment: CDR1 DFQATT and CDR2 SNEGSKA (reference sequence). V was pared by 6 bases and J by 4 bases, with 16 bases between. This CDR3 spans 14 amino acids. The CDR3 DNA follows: TGCAGTGCCCCCGACGCCAGGGAAAATCAGCCCCAGCATTTT. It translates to CSAPDARENQPQHF.

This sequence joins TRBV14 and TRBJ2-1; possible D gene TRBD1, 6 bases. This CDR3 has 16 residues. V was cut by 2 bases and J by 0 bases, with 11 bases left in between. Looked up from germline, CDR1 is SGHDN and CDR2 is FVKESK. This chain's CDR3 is CASSQRGRSSYNEQFF. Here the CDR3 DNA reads TGTGCCAGCAGCCAAAGGGGGAGAAGCTCCTACAATGAGCAGTTCTTC.

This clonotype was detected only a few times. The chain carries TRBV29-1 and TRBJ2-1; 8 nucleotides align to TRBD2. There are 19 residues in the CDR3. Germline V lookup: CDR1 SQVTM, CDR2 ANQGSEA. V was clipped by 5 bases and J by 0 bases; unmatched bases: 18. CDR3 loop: CSVPEGDGRGLSSYNEQFF. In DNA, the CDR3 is TGCAGCGTTCCTGAGGGGGACGGGAGGGGTTTAAGCTCCTACAATGAGCAGTTCTTC.

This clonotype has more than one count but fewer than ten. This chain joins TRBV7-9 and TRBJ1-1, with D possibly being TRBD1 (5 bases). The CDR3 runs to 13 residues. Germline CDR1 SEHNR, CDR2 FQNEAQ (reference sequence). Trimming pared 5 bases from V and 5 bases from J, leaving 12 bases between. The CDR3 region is CASSRGRGTEAFF. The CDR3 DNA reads TGTGCCAGCAGCCGGGGCCGGGGGACTGAAGCTTTCTTT. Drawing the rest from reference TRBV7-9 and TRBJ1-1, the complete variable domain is DTGVSQNPRHKITKRGQNVTFRCDPISEHNRLYWYRQTLGQGPEFLTYFQNEAQLEKSRLLSDRFSAERPKGSFSTLEIQRTEQGDSAMYLCASSRGRGTEAFFGQGTRLTVV.

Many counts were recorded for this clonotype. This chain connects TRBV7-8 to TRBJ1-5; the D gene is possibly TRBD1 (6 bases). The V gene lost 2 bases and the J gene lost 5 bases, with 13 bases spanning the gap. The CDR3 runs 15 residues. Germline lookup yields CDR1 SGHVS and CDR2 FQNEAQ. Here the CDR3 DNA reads TGTGCCAGCAGCTTACGAGGGGGTTACGATCAGCCCCAGCATTTT. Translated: CASSLRGGYDQPQHF.

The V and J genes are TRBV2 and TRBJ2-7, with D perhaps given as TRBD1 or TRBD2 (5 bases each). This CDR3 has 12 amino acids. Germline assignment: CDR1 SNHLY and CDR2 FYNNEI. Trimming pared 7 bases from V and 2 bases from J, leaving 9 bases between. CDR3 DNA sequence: TGTGCCAGCAATGGGGGTACCTACGAGCAGTACTTC. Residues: CASNGGTYEQYF. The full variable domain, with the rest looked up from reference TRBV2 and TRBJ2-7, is EPEVTQTPSHQVTQMGQEVILRCVPISNHLYFYWYRQILGQKVEFLVSFYNNEISEKSEIFDDQFSVERPDGSNFTLKIRSTKLEDSAMYFCASNGGTYEQYFGPGTRLTVT.

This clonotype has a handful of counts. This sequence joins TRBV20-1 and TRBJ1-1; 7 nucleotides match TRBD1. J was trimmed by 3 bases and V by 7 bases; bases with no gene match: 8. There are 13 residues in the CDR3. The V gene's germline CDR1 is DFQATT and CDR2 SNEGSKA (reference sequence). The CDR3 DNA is TGCAGTGTTCAGGGGGGAAGCGACACTGAAGCTTTCTTT. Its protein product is CSVQGGSDTEAFF.

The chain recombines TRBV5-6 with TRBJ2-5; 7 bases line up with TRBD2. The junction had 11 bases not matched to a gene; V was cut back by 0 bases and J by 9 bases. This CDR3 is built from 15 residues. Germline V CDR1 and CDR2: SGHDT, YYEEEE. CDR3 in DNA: TGTGCCAGCAGCTTGGAGGCTAGCGGCCCTTGGTCCCAGTACTTC. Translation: CASSLEASGPWSQYF.

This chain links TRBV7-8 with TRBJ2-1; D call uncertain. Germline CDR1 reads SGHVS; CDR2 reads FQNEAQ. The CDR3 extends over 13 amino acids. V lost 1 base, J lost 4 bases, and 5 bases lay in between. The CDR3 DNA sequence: TGTGCCAGCAGCTTAGGCACTTACAATGAGCAGTTCTTC. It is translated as CASSLGTYNEQFF.

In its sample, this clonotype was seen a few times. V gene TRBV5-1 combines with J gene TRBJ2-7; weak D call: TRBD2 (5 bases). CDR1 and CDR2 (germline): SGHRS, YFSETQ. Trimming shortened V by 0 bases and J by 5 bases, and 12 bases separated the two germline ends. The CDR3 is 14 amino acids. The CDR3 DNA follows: TGCGCCAGCAGCTTGGCCGGCGACGGGGACGAGCAGTACGTC. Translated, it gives CASSLAGDGDEQYV.

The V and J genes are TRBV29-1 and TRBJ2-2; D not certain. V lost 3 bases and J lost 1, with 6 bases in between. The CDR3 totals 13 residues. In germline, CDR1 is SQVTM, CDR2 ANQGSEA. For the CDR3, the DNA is TGCAGCGTTGATTGGCAGAACACCGGGGAGCTGTTTTTT. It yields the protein CSVDWQNTGELFF.

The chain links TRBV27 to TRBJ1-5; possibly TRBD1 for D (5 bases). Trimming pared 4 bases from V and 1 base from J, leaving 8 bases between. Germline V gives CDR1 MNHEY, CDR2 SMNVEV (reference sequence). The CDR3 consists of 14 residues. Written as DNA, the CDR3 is TGTGCCAGCAGTTACAGACAGAGCAATCAGCCCCAGCATTTT. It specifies CASSYRQSNQPQHF.

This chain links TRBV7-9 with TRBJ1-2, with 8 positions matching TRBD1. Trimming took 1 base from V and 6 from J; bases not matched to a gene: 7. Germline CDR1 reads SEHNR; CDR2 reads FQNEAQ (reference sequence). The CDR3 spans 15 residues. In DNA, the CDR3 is TGTGCCAGCAGCTTAGTGCAGGGGGCTCCGAATGGCTACACCTTC. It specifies CASSLVQGAPNGYTF.

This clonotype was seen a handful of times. The CDR3 sequence: CASSLAGAGNTIYF. The CDR3 coding sequence is TGTGCCAGCAGTTTGGCCGGGGCTGGAAACACCATATATTTT. The chain is built from TRBV12-3 or TRBV12-4 and TRBJ1-3; D uncertain. This CDR3 contains 14 residues. Trimming pared 3 bases from V and 2 bases from J, leaving 8 bases between.

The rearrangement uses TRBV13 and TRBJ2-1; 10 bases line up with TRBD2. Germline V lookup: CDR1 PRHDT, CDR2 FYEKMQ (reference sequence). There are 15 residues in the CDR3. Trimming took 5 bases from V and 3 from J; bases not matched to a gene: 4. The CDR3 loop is CASSTIAGGYNEQFF. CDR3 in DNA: TGTGCCAGCAGCACTATAGCGGGAGGCTACAATGAGCAGTTCTTC. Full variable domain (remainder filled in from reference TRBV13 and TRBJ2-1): AAGVIQSPRHLIKEKRETATLKCYPIPRHDTVYWYQQGPGQDPQFLISFYEKMQSDKGSIPDRFSAQQFSDYHSELNMSSLELGDSALYFCASSTIAGGYNEQFFGPGTRLTVL.

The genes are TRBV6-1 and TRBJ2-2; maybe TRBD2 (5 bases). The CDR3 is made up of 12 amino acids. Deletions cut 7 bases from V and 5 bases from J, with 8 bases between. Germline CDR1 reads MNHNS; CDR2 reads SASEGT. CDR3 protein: CASIRDTGELFF. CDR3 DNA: TGTGCCAGCATCCGGGATACCGGGGAGCTGTTTTTT.

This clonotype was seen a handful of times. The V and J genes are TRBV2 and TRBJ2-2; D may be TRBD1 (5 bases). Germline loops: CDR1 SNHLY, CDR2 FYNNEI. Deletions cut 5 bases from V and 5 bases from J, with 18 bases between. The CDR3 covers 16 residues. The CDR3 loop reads CASSLGHLMGTGELFF. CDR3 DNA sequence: TGTGCCAGCAGTTTAGGACATCTAATGGGGACCGGGGAGCTGTTTTTT.

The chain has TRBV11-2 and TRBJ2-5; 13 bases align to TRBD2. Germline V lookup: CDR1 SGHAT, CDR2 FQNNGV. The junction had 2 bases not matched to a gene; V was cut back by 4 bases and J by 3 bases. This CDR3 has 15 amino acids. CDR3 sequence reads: CASSWTSGSEETQYF. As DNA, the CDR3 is TGTGCCAGCAGCTGGACTAGCGGGAGTGAAGAGACCCAGTACTTC.

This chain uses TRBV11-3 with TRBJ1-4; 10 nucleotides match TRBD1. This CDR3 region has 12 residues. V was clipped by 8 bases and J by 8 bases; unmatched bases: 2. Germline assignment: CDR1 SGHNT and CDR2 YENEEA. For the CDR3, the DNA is TGTGCCAGCGGGACAGGGGAAGAAAAACTGTTTTTT. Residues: CASGTGEEKLFF.

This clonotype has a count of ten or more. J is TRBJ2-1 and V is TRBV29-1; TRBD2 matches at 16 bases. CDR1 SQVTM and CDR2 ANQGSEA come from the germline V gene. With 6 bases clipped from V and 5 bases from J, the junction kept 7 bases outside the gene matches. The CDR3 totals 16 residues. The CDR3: CSVGLAGGSFDNEQFF. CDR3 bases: TGCAGCGTGGGACTAGCGGGAGGGTCCTTTGACAATGAGCAGTTCTTC.

DNA of the CDR3: TGCAGTGCCCCCGACAGGGACCCACGGGAGCAGTTCTTC. It encodes CSAPDRDPREQFF. V and J are TRBV20-1 and TRBJ2-1, with 7 bases lining up with TRBD1. The CDR3 loop spans 13 amino acids. Trimming cost V 6 bases and J 10 bases; bases outside gene matches: 12. Looked up from germline, CDR1 is DFQATT and CDR2 is SNEGSKA (reference sequence).

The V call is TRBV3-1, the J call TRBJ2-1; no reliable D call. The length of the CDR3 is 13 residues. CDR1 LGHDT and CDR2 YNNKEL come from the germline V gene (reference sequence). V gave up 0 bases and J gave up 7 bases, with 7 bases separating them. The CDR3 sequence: CASSQDRRNEQFF. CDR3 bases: TGTGCCAGCAGCCAAGATCGCCGGAATGAGCAGTTCTTC.

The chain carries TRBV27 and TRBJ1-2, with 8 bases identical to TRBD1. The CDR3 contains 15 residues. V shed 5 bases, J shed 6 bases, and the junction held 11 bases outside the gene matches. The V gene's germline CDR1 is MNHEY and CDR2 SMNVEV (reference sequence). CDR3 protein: CASSSPTGESDGYTF. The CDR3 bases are TGTGCCAGCAGTAGTCCGACAGGGGAATCGGATGGCTACACCTTC.

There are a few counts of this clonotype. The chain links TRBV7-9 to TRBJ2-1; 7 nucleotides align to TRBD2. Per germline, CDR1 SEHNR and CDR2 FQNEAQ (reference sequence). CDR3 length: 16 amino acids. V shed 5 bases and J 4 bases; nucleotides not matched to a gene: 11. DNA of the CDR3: TGTGCCAGCAGCCCGCCTGGGGGGGGAGTGTACAATGAGCAGTTCTTC. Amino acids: CASSPPGGGVYNEQFF.

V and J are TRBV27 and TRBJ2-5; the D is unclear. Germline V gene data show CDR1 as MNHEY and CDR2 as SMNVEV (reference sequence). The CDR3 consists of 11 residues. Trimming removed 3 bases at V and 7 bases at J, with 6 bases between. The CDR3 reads CASSFGGTQYF. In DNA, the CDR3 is TGTGCCAGCAGTTTTGGTGGGACCCAGTACTTC.

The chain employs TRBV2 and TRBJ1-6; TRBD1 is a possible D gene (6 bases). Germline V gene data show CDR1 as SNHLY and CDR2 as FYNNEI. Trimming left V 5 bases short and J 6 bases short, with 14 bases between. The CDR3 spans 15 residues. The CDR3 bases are TGTGCCAGCAGTCAACAGGGCCCGGTTAATTCACCCCTCCACTTT. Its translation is CASSQQGPVNSPLHF.

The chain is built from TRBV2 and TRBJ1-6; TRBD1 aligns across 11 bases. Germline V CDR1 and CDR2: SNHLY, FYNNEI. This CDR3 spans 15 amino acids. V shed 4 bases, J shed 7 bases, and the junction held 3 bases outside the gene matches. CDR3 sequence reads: CASSGTGGGNSPLHF. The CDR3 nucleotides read TGTGCCAGCAGTGGGACAGGGGGCGGGAATTCACCCCTCCACTTT.

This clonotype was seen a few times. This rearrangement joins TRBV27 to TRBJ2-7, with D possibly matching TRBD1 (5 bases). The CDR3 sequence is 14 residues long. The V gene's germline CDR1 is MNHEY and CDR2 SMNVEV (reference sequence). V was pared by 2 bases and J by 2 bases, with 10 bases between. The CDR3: CASSLGAGPYEQYV. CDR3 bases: TGTGCCAGCAGTTTAGGGGCCGGGCCCTACGAGCAGTACGTC.

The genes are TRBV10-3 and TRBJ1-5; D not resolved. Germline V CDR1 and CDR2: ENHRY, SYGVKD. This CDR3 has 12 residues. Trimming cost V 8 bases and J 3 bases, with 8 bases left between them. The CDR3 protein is CAIAGSNQPQHF. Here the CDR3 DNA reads TGTGCCATCGCGGGTTCCAATCAGCCCCAGCATTTT.

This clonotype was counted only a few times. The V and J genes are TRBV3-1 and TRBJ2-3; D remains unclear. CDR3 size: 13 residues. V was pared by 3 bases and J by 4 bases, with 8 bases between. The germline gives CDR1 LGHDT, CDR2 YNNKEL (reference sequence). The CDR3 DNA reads TGTGCCAGCAGCCAGATTTCTGCAGATACGCAGTATTTT. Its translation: CASSQISADTQYF.